This T cell receptor beta chain was identified in a study of cytomegalovirus exposure and HLA in healthy donors. The junction had 10 bases not matched to a gene; V was cut back by 3 bases and J by 4 bases. The CDR3 runs 17 residues. Germline CDR1 is LNHDA and CDR2 is SQIVND (reference sequence). A multiplex PCR was run with 60 Vbeta primers and 13 Jbeta primers. Method: immunoSEQ multiplex PCR; TCRdb's copy keeps in-frame clones and lacks some. The sample shows under 200,000 clones, roughly 79% of them seen only once. The chain links TRBV19 to TRBJ2-5, with 11 positions matching TRBD2. The sample consisted of PBMCs. This sequence originates from a male donor in good health and CMV-seropositive. The CDR3 DNA sequence: TGTGCCAGTAGTATTGCTAGCGGGGGGCTCCCAAGAGAGACCCAGTACTTC. Its translation: CASSIASGGLPRETQYF. Full variable domain (remainder filled in from reference TRBV19 and TRBJ2-5): DGGITQSPKYLFRKEGQNVTLSCEQNLNHDAMYWYRQDPGQGLRLIYYSQIVNDFQKGDIAEGYSVSREKKESFPLTVTSAQKNPTAFYLCASSIASGGLPRETQYFGPGTRLLVL.